The sequence of this TCR beta chain was determined in a study of T cells in Graves' hyperthyroidism and ophthalmopathy. This clonotype was picked up a small number of times. Its specificity is not known. General study findings and limits: Appearing also in blood were most of the thyroid clonotypes expanded above 0.001.

Used for diagnoses were clinical symptoms, serum thyroxine and TRAb, thyroid ultrasound and orbital computed tomography. Authors of the study amplified TCR beta CDR3 regions from RNA transcripts. TCR CDR3 regions were first amplified by RT-PCR with HTBI primers. TCRdb independently ran MiXCR on the multiplex PCR reads; one entry per CDR3 protein. The data show 250,000 to 300,000 distinct CDR3 sequences, with roughly 15% seen just once and about 14% held by the top ten. Specimen: blood. The receptor's source is a woman aged 40 to 49 with Graves' hyperthyroidism that later progressed to Graves' ophthalmopathy.

The CDR3, as DNA: TGTGCCAGCAGCTCACAGCCGTATAATTCACCCCTCCACTTT. Its protein product is CASSSQPYNSPLHF. The V and J genes are TRBV7-3 and TRBJ1-6; no definite D call. The CDR3 consists of 14 residues. The germline gives CDR1 SGHTA, CDR2 FQGTGA. Between the trimmed V and J ends, which lost 4 bases and 4 bases, there was a span of 8 bases. The full variable domain, completed using reference TRBV7-3 and TRBJ1-6, is GAGVSQTPSNKVTEKGKYVELRCDPISGHTALYWYRQSLGQGPEFLIYFQGTGAADDSGLPNDRFFAVRPEGSVSTLKIQRTERGDSAVYLCASSSQPYNSPLHFGNGTRLTVT.